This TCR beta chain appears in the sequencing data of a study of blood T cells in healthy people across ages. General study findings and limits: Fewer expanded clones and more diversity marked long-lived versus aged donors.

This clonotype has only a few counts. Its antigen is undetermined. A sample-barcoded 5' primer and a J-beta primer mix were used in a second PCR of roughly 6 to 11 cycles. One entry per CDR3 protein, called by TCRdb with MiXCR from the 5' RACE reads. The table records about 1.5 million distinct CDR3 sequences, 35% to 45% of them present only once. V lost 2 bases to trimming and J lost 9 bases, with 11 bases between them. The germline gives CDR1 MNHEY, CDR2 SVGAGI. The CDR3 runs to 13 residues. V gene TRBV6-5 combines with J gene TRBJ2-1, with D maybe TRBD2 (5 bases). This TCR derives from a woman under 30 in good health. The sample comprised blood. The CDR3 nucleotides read TGTGCCAGCAGTTACGGTAACAGCGGTGAGCAGTTCTTC. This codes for CASSYGNSGEQFF.